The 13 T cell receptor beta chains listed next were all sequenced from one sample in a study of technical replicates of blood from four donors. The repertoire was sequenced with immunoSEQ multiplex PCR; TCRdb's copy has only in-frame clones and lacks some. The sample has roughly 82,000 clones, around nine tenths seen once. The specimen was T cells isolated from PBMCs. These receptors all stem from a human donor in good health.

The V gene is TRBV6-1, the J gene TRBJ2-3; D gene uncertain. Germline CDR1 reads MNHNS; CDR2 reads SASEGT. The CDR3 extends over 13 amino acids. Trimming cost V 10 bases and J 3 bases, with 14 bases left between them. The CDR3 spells CAIWRIATDTQYF. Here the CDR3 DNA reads TGTGCCATCTGGAGAATAGCAACAGATACGCAGTATTTT.

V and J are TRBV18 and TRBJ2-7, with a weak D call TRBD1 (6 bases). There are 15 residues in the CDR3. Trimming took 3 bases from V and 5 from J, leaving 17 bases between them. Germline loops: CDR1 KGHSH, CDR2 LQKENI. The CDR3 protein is CASSPIGQSSHEQYF. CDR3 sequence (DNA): TGTGCCAGCTCACCCATCGGACAGTCTTCCCACGAGCAGTACTTC. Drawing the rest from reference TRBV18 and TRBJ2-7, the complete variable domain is NAGVMQNPRHLVRRRGQEARLRCSPMKGHSHVYWYRQLPEEGLKFMVYLQKENIIDESGMPKERFSAEFPKEGPSILRIQQVVRGDSAAYFCASSPIGQSSHEQYFGPGTRLTVT.

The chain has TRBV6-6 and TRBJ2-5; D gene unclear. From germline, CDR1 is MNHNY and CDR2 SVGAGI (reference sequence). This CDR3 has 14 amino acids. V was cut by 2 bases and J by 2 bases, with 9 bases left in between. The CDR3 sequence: CASSYRGGQETQYF. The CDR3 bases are TGTGCCAGCAGTTACCGCGGCGGACAAGAGACCCAGTACTTC.

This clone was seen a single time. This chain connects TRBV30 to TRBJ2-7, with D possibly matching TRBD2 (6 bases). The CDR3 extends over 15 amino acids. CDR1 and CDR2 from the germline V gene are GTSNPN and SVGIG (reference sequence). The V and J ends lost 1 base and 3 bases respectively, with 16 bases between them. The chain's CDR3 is CAWSDDHGGFYEQYF. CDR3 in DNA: TGTGCCTGGAGTGATGACCACGGGGGTTTCTACGAGCAGTACTTC. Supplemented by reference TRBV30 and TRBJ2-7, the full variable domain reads SQTIHQWPATLVQPVGSPLSLECTVEGTSNPNLYWYRQAAGRGLQLLFYSVGIGQISSEVPQNLSASRPQDRQFILSSKKLLLSDSGFYLCAWSDDHGGFYEQYFGPGTRLTVT.

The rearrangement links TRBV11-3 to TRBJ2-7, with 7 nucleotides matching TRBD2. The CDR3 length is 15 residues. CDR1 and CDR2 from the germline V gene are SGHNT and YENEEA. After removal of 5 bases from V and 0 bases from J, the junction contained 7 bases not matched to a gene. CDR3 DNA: TGTGCCAGCAGCCCCCCCGGGGGGAGCTCCTACGAGCAGTACTTC. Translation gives CASSPPGGSSYEQYF. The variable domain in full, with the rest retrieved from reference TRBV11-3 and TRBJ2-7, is EAGVVQSPRYKIIEKKQPVAFWCNPISGHNTLYWYLQNLGQGPELLIRYENEEAVDDSQLPKDRFSAERLKGVDSTLKIQPAELGDSAVYLCASSPPGGSSYEQYFGPGTRLTVT.

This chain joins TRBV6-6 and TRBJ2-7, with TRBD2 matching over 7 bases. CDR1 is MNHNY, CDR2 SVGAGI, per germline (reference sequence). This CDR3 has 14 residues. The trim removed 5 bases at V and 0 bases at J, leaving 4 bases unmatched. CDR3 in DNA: TGTGCCAGCAGTGGACTAGGGAGCTCCTACGAGCAGTACTTC. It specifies CASSGLGSSYEQYF.

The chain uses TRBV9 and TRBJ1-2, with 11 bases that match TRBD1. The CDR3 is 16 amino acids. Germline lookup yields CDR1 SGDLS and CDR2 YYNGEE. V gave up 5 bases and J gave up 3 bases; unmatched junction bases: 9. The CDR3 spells CASRASGTGGHYGYTF. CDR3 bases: TGTGCCAGCAGAGCTTCCGGGACAGGGGGGCACTATGGCTACACCTTC. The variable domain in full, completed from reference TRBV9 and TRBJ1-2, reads DSGVTQTPKHLITATGQRVTLRCSPRSGDLSVYWYQQSLDQGLQFLIQYYNGEERAKGNILERFSAQQFPDLHSELNLSSLELGDSALYFCASRASGTGGHYGYTFGSGTRLTVV.

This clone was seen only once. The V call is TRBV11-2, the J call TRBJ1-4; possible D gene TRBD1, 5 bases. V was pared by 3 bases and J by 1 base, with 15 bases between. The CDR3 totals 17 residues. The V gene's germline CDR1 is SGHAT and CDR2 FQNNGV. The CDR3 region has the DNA TGTGCCAGCAGCTTCATTGGGGGGTTCCAAACTAATGAAAAACTGTTTTTT. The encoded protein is CASSFIGGFQTNEKLFF.

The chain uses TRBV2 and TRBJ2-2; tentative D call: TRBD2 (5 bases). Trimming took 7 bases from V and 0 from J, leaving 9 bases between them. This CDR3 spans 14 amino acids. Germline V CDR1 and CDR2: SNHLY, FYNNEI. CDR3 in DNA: TGTGCCAGCACTCAGGAGGCGAACACCGGGGAGCTGTTTTTT. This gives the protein CASTQEANTGELFF.

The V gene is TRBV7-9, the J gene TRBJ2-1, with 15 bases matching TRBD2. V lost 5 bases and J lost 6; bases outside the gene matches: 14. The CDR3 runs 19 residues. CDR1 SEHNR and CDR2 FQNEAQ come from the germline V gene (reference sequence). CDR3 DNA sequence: TGTGCCAGCAGCCCTCGGACTAGCGGGAGGGCCCGGCCCGCCAATGAGCAGTTCTTC. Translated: CASSPRTSGRARPANEQFF.

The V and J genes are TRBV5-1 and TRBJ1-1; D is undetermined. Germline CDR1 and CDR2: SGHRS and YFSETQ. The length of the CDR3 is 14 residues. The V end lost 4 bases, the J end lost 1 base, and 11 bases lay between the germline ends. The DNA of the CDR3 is TGCGCCAGCAGCCCCCGGGAGCCGAACACTGAAGCTTTCTTT. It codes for CASSPREPNTEAFF.

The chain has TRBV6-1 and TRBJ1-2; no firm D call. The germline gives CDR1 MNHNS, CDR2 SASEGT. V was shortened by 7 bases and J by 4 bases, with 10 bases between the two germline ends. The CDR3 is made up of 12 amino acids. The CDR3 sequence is CASIRFGYGYTF. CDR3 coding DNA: TGTGCCAGCATCAGGTTCGGCTATGGCTACACCTTC.

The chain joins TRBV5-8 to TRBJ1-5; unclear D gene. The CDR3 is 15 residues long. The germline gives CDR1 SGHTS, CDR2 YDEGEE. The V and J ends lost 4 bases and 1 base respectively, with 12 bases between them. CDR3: CASSDGGPSNQPQHF. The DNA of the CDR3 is TGTGCCAGCAGCGATGGCGGGCCCAGCAATCAGCCCCAGCATTTT.